Listed below are T cell receptor beta chains from one sample, sequenced in a study of T cells in Graves' hyperthyroidism and ophthalmopathy. TCRdb passed the multiplex PCR reads through MiXCR, listing each CDR3 protein once. The sample contains 450,000 to 650,000 distinct CDR3 sequences, about a sixth of which appear only once. Material for sequencing was blood. The receptors originated from a woman between 18 and 29 years old with Graves' ophthalmopathy. CDR3s include the opening cysteine and the closing phenylalanine or tryptophan. Each record gives: V gene, J gene, D gene, clone size, CDR3 protein, CDR3 DNA. The D gene is left open where the match is weak. Some rows mark clone size as missing; the rest say once, few, many or name a class of expanded clone.

V: TRBV5-1; J: TRBJ2-5; D: .; size: few; CDR3: CASKPGGETQYF; DNA: TGCGCCAGCAAGCCAGGTGGAGAGACCCAGTACTTC
V: TRBV24-1; J: TRBJ2-5; D: .; size: once; CDR3: CATRSSLQETQYF; DNA: TGTGCCACCAGATCGTCCCTACAAGAGACCCAGTACTTC
V: TRBV24-1; J: TRBJ2-7; D: .; size: .; CDR3: CATSGGVAAYEQYF; DNA: TGTGCCACCAGTGGTGGAGTGGCAGCCTACGAGCAGTACTTC
V: TRBV11-3; J: TRBJ2-1; D: TRBD2; size: many; CDR3: CASSLGFGLAGGIYNEQFF; DNA: TGTGCCAGCAGCTTAGGGTTCGGGCTAGCGGGGGGAATATACAATGAGCAGTTCTTC
V: TRBV30; J: TRBJ2-2; D: .; size: many; CDR3: CAWRKFGSTTGGELFF; DNA: TGTGCCTGGAGAAAATTTGGGTCAACAACGGGCGGGGAGCTGTTTTTT
V: TRBV27; J: TRBJ2-3; D: .; size: many; CDR3: CASGVTGSTDTQYF; DNA: TGTGCCAGCGGAGTAACAGGGAGCACAGATACGCAGTATTTT
V: TRBV20-1; J: TRBJ1-1; D: .; size: many; CDR3: CSARAAENTEAFF; DNA: TGCAGTGCTAGAGCAGCAGAGAACACTGAAGCTTTCTTT
V: TRBV6-1; J: TRBJ2-7; D: .; size: .; CDR3: CASNDNYEQYF; DNA: TGTGCCAGCAACGACAACTACGAGCAGTACTTC
V: TRBV6-2/TRBV6-3; J: TRBJ1-1; D: .; size: .; CDR3: CASIKQAMGTEAFF; DNA: TGTGCCAGCATTAAACAGGCCATGGGGACTGAAGCTTTCTTT
V: TRBV24-1; J: TRBJ1-5; D: .; size: few; CDR3: CATSHRGRNQPQHF; DNA: TGTGCCACCAGTCACCGGGGGCGCAATCAGCCCCAGCATTTT
V: TRBV6-1; J: TRBJ2-7; D: .; size: many; CDR3: CASSYNWGREVEHEQYF; DNA: TGTGCCAGCAGTTATAATTGGGGCAGGGAGGTTGAGCACGAGCAGTACTTC
V: TRBV12-3/TRBV12-4; J: TRBJ2-5; D: TRBD1; size: .; CDR3: CASSSYRDSKKETEYF; DNA: TGTGCCAGCAGTTCGTACCGGGACAGCAAAAAAGAGACCGAGTACTTC
V: TRBV12-3/TRBV12-4; J: TRBJ1-4; D: .; size: few; CDR3: CASSSRGEKLFF; DNA: TGTGCCAGCAGTTCCCGGGGTGAAAAACTGTTTTTT
V: TRBV6-1; J: TRBJ1-2; D: TRBD1; size: many; CDR3: CASSEALWTGGNGYTF; DNA: TGTGCCAGCAGTGAAGCCCTTTGGACAGGGGGAAATGGCTACACCTTC